One sample yielded the 8 T cell receptor beta chains listed below, sequenced in a study of OX40 agonist ivuxolimab in advanced cancers. TCRdb's copy holds only in-frame clones and misses some; the assay was immunoSEQ multiplex PCR. This sample has more than 40,000 clones, with roughly 80% found just once. The sample was CD4+ or CD8+ T cells sorted from blood, taken in a trial of the OX40 agonist ivuxolimab. These TCRs come from an adult with an advanced solid tumor such as melanoma, head and neck, liver or kidney cancer.

The rearrangement joins TRBV6-1 to TRBJ2-3, with 10 bases aligning to TRBD2. V lost 8 bases to trimming and J lost 0 bases; unmatched junction nucleotides: 5. The CDR3 has 15 amino acids. CDR1 is MNHNS and CDR2 is SASEGT in the germline V gene. The CDR3 DNA follows: TGTGCCAGCTGCTGGACTAGCGGAAGCACAGATACGCAGTATTTT. Protein sequence: CASCWTSGSTDTQYF.

The chain links TRBV6-5 to TRBJ2-2; D is uncertain. The V end was cut by 7 bases, the J end by 6 bases, with 6 bases between. Per the germline V gene, CDR1 is MNHEY and CDR2 is SVGAGI. The CDR3 is 11 amino acids. The CDR3 DNA is TGTGCCAGCAAGGCGCCCGGGGAGCTGTTTTTT. The encoded protein is CASKAPGELFF.

The chain is built from TRBV19 and TRBJ1-1; 7 nucleotides line up with TRBD1. V gave up 5 bases and J gave up 5 bases; unmatched junction bases: 8. Germline values: CDR1 LNHDA, CDR2 SQIVND (reference sequence). CDR3 length: 14 residues. The CDR3 is CASSATDRSTEAFF. DNA for the CDR3: TGTGCCAGTAGTGCGACGGACAGGTCTACTGAAGCTTTCTTT.

This clone was recorded only once. The V gene is TRBV9, the J gene TRBJ1-1; D gene uncertain. The CDR3 covers 17 residues. Germline V gene sequence: CDR1 SGDLS, CDR2 YYNGEE. V was cut by 2 bases and J by 2 bases, with 19 bases left in between. The CDR3 sequence: CASSVGDGGSRNTEAFF. The CDR3 DNA reads TGTGCCAGCAGCGTGGGTGATGGTGGATCGCGAAACACTGAAGCTTTCTTT.

In its sample, this clone was seen a few times. The chain has TRBV5-1 and TRBJ1-2; 9 nucleotides line up with TRBD1. This CDR3 is built from 15 residues. J lost 2 bases, V lost 0 bases, and 2 bases had no gene match. Germline V gene data show CDR1 as SGHRS and CDR2 as YFSETQ. The chain's CDR3 is CASSLEGQGNYGYTF. The CDR3 DNA reads as TGCGCCAGCAGCTTGGAGGGACAGGGAAACTATGGCTACACCTTC.

The chain recombines TRBV27 with TRBJ2-5; D is perhaps TRBD2 (5 bases). Germline CDR1 is MNHEY and CDR2 is SMNVEV (reference sequence). Trimming pared 6 bases from V and 4 bases from J, leaving 12 bases between. The CDR3 runs 13 residues. CDR3 nucleotide sequence: TGTGCCAGCAGCGGGGTCCCCGGAGAGACCCAGTACTTC. Translation gives CASSGVPGETQYF.

This chain uses TRBV6-1 with TRBJ1-6; D uncertain. V gave up 5 bases and J gave up 8 bases, with 16 bases separating them. The CDR3 spans 15 residues. Germline V lookup: CDR1 MNHNS, CDR2 SASEGT. The CDR3 bases are TGTGCCAGCAGTACCGGGCCTAGTAGGGATTCACCCCTCCACTTT. Encoded protein: CASSTGPSRDSPLHF.

The chain joins TRBV27 to TRBJ1-3; tentative D call: TRBD1 (6 bases). The CDR3 sequence is 14 residues long. Germline values: CDR1 MNHEY, CDR2 SMNVEV (reference sequence). Between the trimmed V and J ends, which lost 8 bases and 0 bases, there was a span of 11 bases. The CDR3 here is CASSDRFSGNTIYF. The CDR3 DNA follows: TGTGCCAGCTCTGACAGGTTCTCTGGAAACACCATATATTTT.